The present T cell receptor (beta chain) was sequenced within a study of graft-versus-host responses after intestinal transplantation. Note on this clone: Its antigen is not identified.

Some clones are missing from TCRdb's copy, which holds only in-frame ones; the method was immunoSEQ multiplex PCR. The sample shows 45,000 to 60,000 clones, around 90% of them seen only once. Study observations and caveats: High graft-versus-host to host-versus-graft clonal ratios were found in allografts of patients who had graft-donor T cell macrochimerism. Recipient marrow showed GvH clones, some seen first in ileum or blood.

The sequences come from unstimulated CD4+ T cells sorted from spleen or lymph node cells, collected before transplant. This TCR came from a human donor who was the organ donor for an intestinal transplant.

In nucleotides, the CDR3 is TGTGCCATCAGTGAGTCTCAAGCGGGGAGTAATCGGGGACCCTACAATGAGCAGTTCTTC. Translating gives CAISESQAGSNRGPYNEQFF. The chain combines TRBV10-3 with TRBJ2-1, with TRBD2 identical over 7 bases. The V segment lost 0 bases and the J segment 2 bases; nucleotides outside the gene matches: 16. This CDR3 spans 20 amino acids. CDR1 is ENHRY and CDR2 is SYGVKD in the germline V gene.